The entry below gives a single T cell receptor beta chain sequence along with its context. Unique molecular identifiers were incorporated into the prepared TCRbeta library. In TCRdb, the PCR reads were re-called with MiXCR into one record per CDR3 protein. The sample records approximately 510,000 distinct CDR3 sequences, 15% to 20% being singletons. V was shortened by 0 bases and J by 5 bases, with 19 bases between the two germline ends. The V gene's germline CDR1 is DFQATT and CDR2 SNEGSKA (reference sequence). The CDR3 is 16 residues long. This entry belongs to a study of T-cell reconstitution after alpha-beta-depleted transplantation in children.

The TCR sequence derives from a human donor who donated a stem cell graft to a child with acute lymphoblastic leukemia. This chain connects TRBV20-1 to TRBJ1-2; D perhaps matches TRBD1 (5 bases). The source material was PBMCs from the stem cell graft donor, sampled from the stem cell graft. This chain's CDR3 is CSARDPARDRVYGYTF. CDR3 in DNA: TGCAGTGCTAGAGATCCAGCCCGGGACCGAGTTTATGGCTACACCTTC.